This is a list of T cell receptor beta chains from one sample in a study of cytomegalovirus exposure and HLA in healthy donors. TCRdb's table, derived via immunoSEQ multiplex PCR, lists solely in-frame clones and lacks some. Here the sample spans 130,000 to 150,000 clones, around 84% being singletons. Sequencing was performed on PBMCs. These receptor sequences come from a boy between 2 and 10 years old in good health and CMV-seronegative. Each CDR3 is given with its conserved first and last residue. Fields, in order: V gene, D gene, clone size, J gene, CDR3 DNA, CDR3 protein. The D gene is left open where the match is weak. Clone size is not always given. Where it is, it says once, few, many or a class for expanded clones.

v_gene: TRBV11-2; d_gene: TRBD1; abundance: few; j_gene: TRBJ1-2; CDR3nt: TGTGCCAGCAGCTTCGAAAGGGGGCCTACGCTCCTACATGGCTACACCTTC; CDR3aa: CASSFERGPTLLHGYTF
v_gene: TRBV27; d_gene: TRBD1; abundance: -; j_gene: TRBJ1-1; CDR3nt: TGTGCCAGCAGTTTACTACTACAGGGGGTCCCGCTCAGCCCTGAAGCTTTCTTT; CDR3aa: CASSLLLQGVPLSPEAFF
v_gene: TRBV6-5; d_gene: -; abundance: -; j_gene: TRBJ2-2; CDR3nt: TGTGCCAGCAGGTCCCCCACAGAAACCGGGGAGCTGTTTTTT; CDR3aa: CASRSPTETGELFF
v_gene: TRBV4-2; d_gene: TRBD1; abundance: -; j_gene: TRBJ1-4; CDR3nt: TGTGCCAGCAGCCAAGGGGACAGTGCAACTAATGAAAAACTGTTTTTT; CDR3aa: CASSQGDSATNEKLFF
v_gene: TRBV7-3; d_gene: -; abundance: -; j_gene: TRBJ2-1; CDR3nt: TGTGCCAGCGGGAGGCCCAATGAGCAGTTCTTC; CDR3aa: CASGRPNEQFF
v_gene: TRBV28; d_gene: TRBD1; abundance: -; j_gene: TRBJ1-5; CDR3nt: TGTGCCAGCAGAAGACAGGGTATACGCCAGCCCCAGCATTTT; CDR3aa: CASRRQGIRQPQHF
v_gene: TRBV19; d_gene: -; abundance: -; j_gene: TRBJ2-7; CDR3nt: TGTGCCAGTGGTCCCCTGGGCGGGGCTTCTTACGAGCAGTACTTC; CDR3aa: CASGPLGGASYEQYF
v_gene: TRBV9; d_gene: -; abundance: -; j_gene: TRBJ2-7; CDR3nt: TGTGCCAGCAGCGTAGGGGATGACTACTCCTACGAGCAGTACTTC; CDR3aa: CASSVGDDYSYEQYF
v_gene: TRBV5-1; d_gene: -; abundance: -; j_gene: TRBJ1-3; CDR3nt: TGCGCCAGCAGCCTAGCAGTATTGAGCTCTGGAAACACCATATATTTT; CDR3aa: CASSLAVLSSGNTIYF
v_gene: TRBV28; d_gene: -; abundance: once; j_gene: TRBJ2-3; CDR3nt: TGTGCCAGCAGTTTGGTGGCGGACACAGATACGCAGTATTTT; CDR3aa: CASSLVADTDTQYF
v_gene: TRBV6-1; d_gene: TRBD1; abundance: -; j_gene: TRBJ1-4; CDR3nt: TGTGCCAGCAGTGAAGCGCCAGGGGGAAGTGCAACTAATGAAAAACTGTTTTTT; CDR3aa: CASSEAPGGSATNEKLFF
v_gene: TRBV9; d_gene: TRBD2; abundance: -; j_gene: TRBJ2-5; CDR3nt: TGTGCCAGCAGCGCCGGGAGGACACAAGAGACCCAGTACTTC; CDR3aa: CASSAGRTQETQYF
v_gene: TRBV5-4; d_gene: -; abundance: -; j_gene: TRBJ2-5; CDR3nt: TGTGCCAGCAGCGGGCGCTTCCAAGAGACCCAGTACTTC; CDR3aa: CASSGRFQETQYF
v_gene: TRBV11-2; d_gene: -; abundance: -; j_gene: TRBJ1-1; CDR3nt: TGTGCCAGCAGCTTAGGACCAGTGAGGACCCGACTATTGAACACTGAAGCTTTCTTT; CDR3aa: CASSLGPVRTRLLNTEAFF
v_gene: TRBV6-1; d_gene: TRBD1; abundance: -; j_gene: TRBJ2-1; CDR3nt: TGTGCCAGCAGTGAACAGGACAGGGTGGGGTTCTTC; CDR3aa: CASSEQDRVGFF
v_gene: TRBV6-5; d_gene: TRBD2; abundance: -; j_gene: TRBJ2-7; CDR3nt: TGTGCCAGCAGTTATACAGCTAGCGGGAGGGCTTACGAGCAGTACTTC; CDR3aa: CASSYTASGRAYEQYF
v_gene: TRBV9; d_gene: -; abundance: -; j_gene: TRBJ2-6; CDR3nt: TGTGCCAGCAGCGTAGTCCGGAGCTCTGGGGCCAACGTCCTGACTTTC; CDR3aa: CASSVVRSSGANVLTF
v_gene: TRBV2; d_gene: -; abundance: -; j_gene: TRBJ2-2; CDR3nt: TGTGCCAGCAGTGAAGAAAGGACACCCATCGGGGAGCTGTTTTTT; CDR3aa: CASSEERTPIGELFF
v_gene: TRBV5-1; d_gene: TRBD1; abundance: -; j_gene: TRBJ2-7; CDR3nt: TGCGCCAGCAGCGCACACAGGGGTCTCGAAACCAACTACGAGCAGTACTTC; CDR3aa: CASSAHRGLETNYEQYF
v_gene: TRBV27; d_gene: TRBD1; abundance: -; j_gene: TRBJ1-1; CDR3nt: TGTGCCAGCGTACAGGGGGGCACTGAAGCTTTCTTT; CDR3aa: CASVQGGTEAFF
v_gene: TRBV9; d_gene: TRBD1; abundance: -; j_gene: TRBJ1-2; CDR3nt: TGTGCCAGTAGACGTAGAGGGACCACAGGGGCGCGTGGCTATGGCTACACCTTC; CDR3aa: CASRRRGTTGARGYGYTF
v_gene: TRBV6-1; d_gene: -; abundance: -; j_gene: TRBJ2-5; CDR3nt: TGTGCCAGCAGGTTAGGGGCAGGTCAAGAGACCCAGTACTTC; CDR3aa: CASRLGAGQETQYF
v_gene: TRBV27; d_gene: TRBD2; abundance: -; j_gene: TRBJ2-1; CDR3nt: TGTGCCAGCAGTCCCCTAGCGGGACCCTACAATGAGCAGTTCTTC; CDR3aa: CASSPLAGPYNEQFF
v_gene: TRBV6-1; d_gene: TRBD2; abundance: few; j_gene: TRBJ2-7; CDR3nt: TGTGCCAGCACCTTGACTAGCCTCCCACGGGAGCAGTACTTC; CDR3aa: CASTLTSLPREQYF